What follows describes a single T cell receptor (beta chain). This sample stems from a study of T cell changes during pregnancy in multiple sclerosis. The CDR3 sequence is 15 residues long. CDR1 SGHAT and CDR2 FQNNGV come from the germline V gene. Losses at the gene ends were 3 bases for V and 4 bases for J; bases not matched to a gene: 4. Data came from immunoSEQ multiplex PCR; TCRdb stores just in-frame clones and leaves some out. The sample holds approximately 88,000 clones, just under 95% seen once. V and J are TRBV11-2 and TRBJ2-5, with 11 bases lining up with TRBD2. The sample here was peripheral blood, taken in the third trimester of pregnancy. The TCR originated in a female donor with multiple sclerosis, enrolled in a pregnancy study. The CDR3 bases are TGTGCCAGCAGCTTTACGACTAGCGGGATAGAGACCCAGTACTTC. This codes for CASSFTTSGIETQYF.